Below, 8 T cell receptor beta chains from the same sample are listed, as sequenced in a study of T-cell reconstitution after alpha-beta-depleted transplantation in children. Unique molecular identifiers were used to barcode this TCRbeta library. In TCRdb, the PCR reads were re-called with MiXCR into one record per CDR3 protein. This sample carries around 270,000 distinct CDR3 sequences, around a tenth of them seen once, and the ten largest clones take about 8%. The sequences come from PBMCs, collected before TCRalphabeta/CD19-depleted stem cell transplant. The receptor set was obtained from a boy in the first two years of life with acute myeloid leukemia, due to receive a stem cell transplant.

This clonotype was picked up many times. The gene calls are TRBV12-3 or TRBV12-4 and TRBJ2-3, with TRBD2 matching 13 bases. The CDR3 is 12 residues long. Unmatched junction bases numbered 4, after V lost 10 bases and J lost 9 bases. The CDR3 DNA reads TGTGCCACCGGACTAGCGGGGGAAACGCAGTATTTT. Its protein product is CATGLAGETQYF.

This clonotype showed up many times. CDR3 sequence reads: CASSLEFYNEQFF. CDR3 DNA: TGTGCCAGCAGCTTGGAGTTCTACAATGAGCAGTTCTTC. The chain links TRBV7-9 to TRBJ2-1; D uncertain. Germline CDR1 and CDR2: SEHNR and FQNEAQ (reference sequence). Deletions cut 3 bases from V and 3 bases from J, with 6 bases between. The CDR3 spans 13 residues.

This rearrangement joins TRBV12-3 or TRBV12-4 to TRBJ1-5, with 7 bases identical to TRBD1. The V segment lost 1 base and the J segment 4 bases; nucleotides outside the gene matches: 1. CDR3 length: 14 amino acids. The CDR3, as DNA: TGTGCCAGCAGTTTAGTCAGGGGGAATCAGCCCCAGCATTTT. This sequence encodes CASSLVRGNQPQHF.

Details on this clonotype: The junction and the germline gene differ at one end; a read error may be behind it. The chain carries TRBV7-7 and TRBJ2-7, with 8 positions matching TRBD1. Germline V lookup: CDR1 SSHAT, CDR2 FNYEAQ (reference sequence). The CDR3 extends over 14 amino acids. CDR3 in amino acids: CASSFEDRAYEQYF. The CDR3 nucleotides read TGTGCTAGCAGCTTCGAGGACAGGGCCTACGAGCAGTACTTC.

The V gene is TRBV30, the J gene TRBJ2-7, with D possibly matching TRBD2 (6 bases). Germline loops: CDR1 GTSNPN, CDR2 SVGIG (reference sequence). Trimming took off 0 bases at V and 3 bases at J, with 12 bases between the two ends. The CDR3 runs 14 residues. Here the CDR3 DNA reads TGTGCCTGGAGTGTCCTCTCCGGGAGCTACGAGCAGTACTTC. Its translation: CAWSVLSGSYEQYF.

This clonotype was seen a few times. The chain links TRBV20-1 to TRBJ1-2, with TRBD1 matching over 10 bases. Germline loops: CDR1 DFQATT, CDR2 SNEGSKA (reference sequence). The CDR3 covers 14 residues. Trimming cost V 3 bases and J 8 bases; bases outside gene matches: 9. CDR3 region: CSASNLDRGLGYTF. CDR3 sequence (DNA): TGCAGTGCTAGTAATTTAGACAGGGGGCTCGGCTACACCTTC.

This clonotype occurred many times. The chain employs TRBV7-9 and TRBJ2-7, with D perhaps matching TRBD2 (5 bases). The length of the CDR3 is 14 residues. The germline V gene has CDR1 SEHNR and CDR2 FQNEAQ (reference sequence). With 5 bases removed from V and 3 bases from J, the gap between germline ends came to 14 bases. The CDR3 loop reads CASSLTGSHYEQYF. CDR3 DNA sequence: TGTGCCAGCAGCCTGACGGGGAGCCACTACGAGCAGTACTTC. Full variable domain (rest looked up from reference TRBV7-9 and TRBJ2-7): DTGVSQNPRHKITKRGQNVTFRCDPISEHNRLYWYRQTLGQGPEFLTYFQNEAQLEKSRLLSDRFSAERPKGSFSTLEIQRTEQGDSAMYLCASSLTGSHYEQYFGPGTRLTVT.

This clonotype was detected a few times. This chain links TRBV7-2 with TRBJ1-1; D uncertain. Germline CDR1 SGHTA, CDR2 FQGNSA. Deletions cut 0 bases from V and 1 base from J, with 12 bases between. CDR3 length: 16 residues. In DNA form, the CDR3 reads TGTGCCAGCAGCTTAGCCGGCGGGGTGGCGAACACTGAAGCTTTCTTT. Translation: CASSLAGGVANTEAFF.